This T cell receptor beta chain came from a study of OX40 agonist ivuxolimab in advanced cancers. For the study at large: Three patients, one with hepatocellular carcinoma and two with cutaneous melanoma, achieved partial responses.

CDR1 and CDR2 from the germline V gene are LNHDA and SQIVND (reference sequence). This CDR3 spans 13 amino acids. Trimming removed 5 bases at V and 8 bases at J, with 15 bases between. In the case of this clone: Its target is not known.

General observations from the study: The authors did not determine the antigen specificity of the expanded peripheral T cells.

Clones were sequenced by immunoSEQ multiplex PCR, and TCRdb holds only the in-frame ones, with some missing. The sample has about 46,000 clones, approximately 89% seen once. The receptor's source is an adult with an advanced solid tumor such as melanoma, head and neck, liver or kidney cancer. This rearrangement joins TRBV19 to TRBJ1-2; D may be TRBD1 (5 bases). Sequenced here: CD4+ or CD8+ T cells sorted from blood, sampled in a trial of the OX40 agonist ivuxolimab. The CDR3 nucleotides read TGTGCCAGTAGTGAGGGACCGGTAGTCGGCTACACCTTC. Protein product: CASSEGPVVGYTF.